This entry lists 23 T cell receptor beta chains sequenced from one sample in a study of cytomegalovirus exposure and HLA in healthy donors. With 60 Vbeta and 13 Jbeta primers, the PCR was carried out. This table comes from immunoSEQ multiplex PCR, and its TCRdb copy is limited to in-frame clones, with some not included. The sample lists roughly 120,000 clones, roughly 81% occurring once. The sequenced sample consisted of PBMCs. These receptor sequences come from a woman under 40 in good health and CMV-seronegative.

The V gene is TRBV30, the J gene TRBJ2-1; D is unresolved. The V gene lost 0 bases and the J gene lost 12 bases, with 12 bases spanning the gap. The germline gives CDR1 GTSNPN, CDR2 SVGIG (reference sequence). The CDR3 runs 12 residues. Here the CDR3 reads CAWSVLRSRQFF. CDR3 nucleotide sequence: TGTGCCTGGAGTGTACTAAGGAGTCGGCAGTTCTTC.

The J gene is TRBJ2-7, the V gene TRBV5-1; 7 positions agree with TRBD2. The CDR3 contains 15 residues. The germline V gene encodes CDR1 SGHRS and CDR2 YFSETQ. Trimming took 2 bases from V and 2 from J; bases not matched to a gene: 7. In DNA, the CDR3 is TGCGCCAGCAGCTTATCCAGCGGGGTCCCCTACGAGCAGTACTTC. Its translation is CASSLSSGVPYEQYF.

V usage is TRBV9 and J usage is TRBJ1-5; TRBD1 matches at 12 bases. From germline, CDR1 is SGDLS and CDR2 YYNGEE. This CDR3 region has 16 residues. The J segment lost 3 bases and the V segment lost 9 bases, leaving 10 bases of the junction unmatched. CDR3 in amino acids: CATYTGTGGHNQPQHF. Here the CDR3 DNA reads TGTGCCACCTATACCGGGACAGGGGGCCACAATCAGCCCCAGCATTTT.

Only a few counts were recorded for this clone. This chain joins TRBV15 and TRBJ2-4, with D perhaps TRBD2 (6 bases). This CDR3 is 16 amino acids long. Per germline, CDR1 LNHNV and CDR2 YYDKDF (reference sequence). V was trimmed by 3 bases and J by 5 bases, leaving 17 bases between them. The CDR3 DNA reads TGTGCCACCAGCAGGTCCCTGGGGGGACTCGAAAACATTCAGTACTTC. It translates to CATSRSLGGLENIQYF.

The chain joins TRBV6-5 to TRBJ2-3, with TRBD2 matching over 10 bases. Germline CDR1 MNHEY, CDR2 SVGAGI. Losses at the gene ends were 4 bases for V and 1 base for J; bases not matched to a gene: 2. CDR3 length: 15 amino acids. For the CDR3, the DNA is TGTGCCAGCAGTTGGAGCGGGAGGGGCACAGATACGCAGTATTTT. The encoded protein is CASSWSGRGTDTQYF.

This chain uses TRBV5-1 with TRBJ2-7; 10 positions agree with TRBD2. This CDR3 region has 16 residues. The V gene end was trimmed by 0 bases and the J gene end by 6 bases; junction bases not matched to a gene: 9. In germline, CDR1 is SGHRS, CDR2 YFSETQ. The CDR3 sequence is CASSLGSGRFPFEQYF. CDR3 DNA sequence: TGCGCCAGCAGCTTGGGTAGCGGGAGGTTCCCGTTCGAGCAGTACTTC.

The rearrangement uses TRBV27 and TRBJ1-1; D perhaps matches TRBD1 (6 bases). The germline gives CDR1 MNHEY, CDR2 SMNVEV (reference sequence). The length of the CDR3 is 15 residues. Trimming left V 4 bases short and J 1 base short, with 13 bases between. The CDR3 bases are TGTGCCAGCAGTTCACAGGGAAGGAGGAACACTGAAGCTTTCTTT. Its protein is CASSSQGRRNTEAFF.

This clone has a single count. CDR3 nucleotide sequence: TGTGCCAGCAGCTCCTACGGGACAGGGCCCGGGGAGCTGTTTTTT. Translation: CASSSYGTGPGELFF. The chain carries TRBV11-3 and TRBJ2-2; 9 nucleotides line up with TRBD1. With 4 bases clipped from V and 6 bases from J, the junction kept 6 bases outside the gene matches. Germline V gene lookup returns CDR1 SGHNT and CDR2 YENEEA. The CDR3 contains 15 residues.

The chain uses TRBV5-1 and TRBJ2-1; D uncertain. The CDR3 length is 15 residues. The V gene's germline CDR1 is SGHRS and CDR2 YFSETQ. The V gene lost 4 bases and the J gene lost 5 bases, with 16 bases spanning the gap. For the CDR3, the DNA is TGCGCCAGCAGCCCGCCCGACAAGGATGACAATGAGCAGTTCTTC. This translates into CASSPPDKDDNEQFF.

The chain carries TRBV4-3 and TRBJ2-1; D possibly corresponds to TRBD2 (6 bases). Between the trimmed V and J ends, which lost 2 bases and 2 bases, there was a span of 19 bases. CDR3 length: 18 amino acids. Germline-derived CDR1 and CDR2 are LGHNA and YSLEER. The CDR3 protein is CASSQPRVAGGTYNEQFF. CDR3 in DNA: TGCGCCAGCAGCCAACCAAGGGTGGCAGGAGGGACCTACAATGAGCAGTTCTTC.

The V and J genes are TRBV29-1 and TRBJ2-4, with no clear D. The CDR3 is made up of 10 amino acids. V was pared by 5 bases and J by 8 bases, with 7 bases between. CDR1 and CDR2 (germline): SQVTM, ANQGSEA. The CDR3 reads CSVFIDIQYF. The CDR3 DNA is TGCAGCGTTTTTATAGACATTCAGTACTTC.

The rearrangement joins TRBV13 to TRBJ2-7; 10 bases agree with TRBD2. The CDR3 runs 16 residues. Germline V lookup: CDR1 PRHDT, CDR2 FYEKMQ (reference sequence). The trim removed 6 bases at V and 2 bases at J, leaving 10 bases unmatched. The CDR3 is CASRDSTSGTTYEQYF. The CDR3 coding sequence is TGTGCCAGCAGGGATTCTACTAGCGGGACTACCTACGAGCAGTACTTC.

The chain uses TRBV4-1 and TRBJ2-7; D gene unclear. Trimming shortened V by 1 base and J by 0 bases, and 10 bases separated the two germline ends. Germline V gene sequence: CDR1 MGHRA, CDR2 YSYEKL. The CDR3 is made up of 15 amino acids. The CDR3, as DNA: TGCGCCAGCAGCCAAGGGGCAGGCAGCTCCTACGAGCAGTACTTC. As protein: CASSQGAGSSYEQYF.

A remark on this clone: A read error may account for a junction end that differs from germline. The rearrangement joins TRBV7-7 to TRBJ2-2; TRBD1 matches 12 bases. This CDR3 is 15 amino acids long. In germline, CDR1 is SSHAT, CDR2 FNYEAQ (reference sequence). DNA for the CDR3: TGTGCTAGCAGCCTCGGGACAGGGGGCCACGGGGAGCTGTTTTTT. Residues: CASSLGTGGHGELFF.

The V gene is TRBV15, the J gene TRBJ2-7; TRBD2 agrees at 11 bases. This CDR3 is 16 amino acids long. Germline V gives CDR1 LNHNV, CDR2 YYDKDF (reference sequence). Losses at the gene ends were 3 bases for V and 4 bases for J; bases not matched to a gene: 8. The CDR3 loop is CATSRGTGTSGYEQYF. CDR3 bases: TGTGCCACCAGCAGGGGAACCGGGACTAGCGGTTACGAGCAGTACTTC.

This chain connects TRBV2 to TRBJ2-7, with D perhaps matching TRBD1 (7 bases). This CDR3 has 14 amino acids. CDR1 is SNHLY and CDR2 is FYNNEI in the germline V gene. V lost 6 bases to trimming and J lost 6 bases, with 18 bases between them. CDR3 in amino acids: CASSSRGRYPEQYF. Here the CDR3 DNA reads TGTGCCAGCAGCTCCAGGGGGAGGTATCCCGAGCAGTACTTC. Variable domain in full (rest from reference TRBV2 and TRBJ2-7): EPEVTQTPSHQVTQMGQEVILRCVPISNHLYFYWYRQILGQKVEFLVSFYNNEISEKSEIFDDQFSVERPDGSNFTLKIRSTKLEDSAMYFCASSSRGRYPEQYFGPGTRLTVT.

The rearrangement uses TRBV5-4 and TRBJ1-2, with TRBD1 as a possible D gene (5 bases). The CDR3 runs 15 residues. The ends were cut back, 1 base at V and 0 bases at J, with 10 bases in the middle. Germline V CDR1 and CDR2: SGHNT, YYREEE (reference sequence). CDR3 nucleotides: TGTGCCAGCAGCTTGTCGCTGACAGCTAACTATGGCTACACCTTC. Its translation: CASSLSLTANYGYTF.

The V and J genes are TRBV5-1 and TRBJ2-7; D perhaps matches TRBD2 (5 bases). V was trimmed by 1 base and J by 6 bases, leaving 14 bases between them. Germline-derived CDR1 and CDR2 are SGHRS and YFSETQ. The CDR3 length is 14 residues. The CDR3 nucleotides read TGCGCCAGCAGCTTGTCCGGAGGCCCACCCGAGCAGTACTTC. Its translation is CASSLSGGPPEQYF.

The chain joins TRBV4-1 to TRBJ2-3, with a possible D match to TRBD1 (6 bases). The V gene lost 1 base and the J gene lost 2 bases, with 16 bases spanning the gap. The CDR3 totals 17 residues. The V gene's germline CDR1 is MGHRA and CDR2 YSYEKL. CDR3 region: CASSQVQGTPYTDTQYF. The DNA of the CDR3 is TGCGCCAGCAGCCAAGTCCAGGGGACCCCGTACACAGATACGCAGTATTTT.

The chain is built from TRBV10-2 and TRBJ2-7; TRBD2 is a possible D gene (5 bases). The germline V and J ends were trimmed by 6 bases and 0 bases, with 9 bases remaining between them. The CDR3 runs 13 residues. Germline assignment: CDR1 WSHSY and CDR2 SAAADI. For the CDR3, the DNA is TGCGCCAGCAGAGCGGACGTCTCCTACGAGCAGTACTTC. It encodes CASRADVSYEQYF.

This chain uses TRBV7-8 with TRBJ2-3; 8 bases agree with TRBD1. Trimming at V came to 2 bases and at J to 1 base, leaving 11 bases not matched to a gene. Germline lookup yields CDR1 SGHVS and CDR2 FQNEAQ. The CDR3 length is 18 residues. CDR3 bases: TGTGCCAGCAGCTTAACCTGGACAGGGAAGGTCGGCACAGATACGCAGTATTTT. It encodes CASSLTWTGKVGTDTQYF.

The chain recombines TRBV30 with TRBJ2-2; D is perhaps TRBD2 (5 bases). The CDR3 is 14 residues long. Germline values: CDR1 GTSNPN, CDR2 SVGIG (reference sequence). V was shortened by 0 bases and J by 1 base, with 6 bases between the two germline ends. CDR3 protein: CAWSVGRNTGELFF. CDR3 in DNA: TGTGCCTGGAGTGTAGGGAGGAACACCGGGGAGCTGTTTTTT. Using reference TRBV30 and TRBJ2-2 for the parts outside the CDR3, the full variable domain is SQTIHQWPATLVQPVGSPLSLECTVEGTSNPNLYWYRQAAGRGLQLLFYSVGIGQISSEVPQNLSASRPQDRQFILSSKKLLLSDSGFYLCAWSVGRNTGELFFGEGSRLTVL.

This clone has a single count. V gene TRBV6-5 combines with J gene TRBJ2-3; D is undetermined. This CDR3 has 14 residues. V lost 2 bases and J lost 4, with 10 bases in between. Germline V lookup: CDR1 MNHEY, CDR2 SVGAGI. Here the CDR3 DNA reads TGTGCCAGCAGTTACCGAAGGAGTGCAGATACGCAGTATTTT. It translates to CASSYRRSADTQYF.